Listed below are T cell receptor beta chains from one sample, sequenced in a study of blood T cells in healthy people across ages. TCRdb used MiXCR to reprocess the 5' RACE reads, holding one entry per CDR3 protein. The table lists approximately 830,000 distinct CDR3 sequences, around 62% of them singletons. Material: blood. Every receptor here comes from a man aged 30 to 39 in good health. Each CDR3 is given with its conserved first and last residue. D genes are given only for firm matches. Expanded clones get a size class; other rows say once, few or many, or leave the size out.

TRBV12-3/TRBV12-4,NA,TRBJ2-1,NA,CASTPTGPYNEQFF,TGTGCCAGCACCCCGACAGGACCCTACAATGAGCAGTTCTTC
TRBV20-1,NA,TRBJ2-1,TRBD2,CSARAGRAGLDEQFF,TGCAGTGCTAGGGCGGGACGAGCGGGGTTGGATGAGCAGTTCTTC
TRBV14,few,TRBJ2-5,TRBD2,CASSHPGTSGQETQYF,TGTGCCAGCAGCCACCCAGGGACTAGCGGCCAAGAGACCCAGTACTTC
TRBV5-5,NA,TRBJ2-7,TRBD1,CASRATGTGYYEQYF,TGTGCCAGCAGAGCTACCGGGACAGGATACTACGAGCAGTACTTC
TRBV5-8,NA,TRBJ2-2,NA,CALGTGELFF,TGTGCTCTTGGTACCGGGGAGCTGTTTTTT
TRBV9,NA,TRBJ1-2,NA,CASSPRPEANYGYTF,TGTGCCAGCAGCCCCCGGCCAGAAGCTAACTATGGCTACACCTTC
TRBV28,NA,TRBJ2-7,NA,CASSFTTGYPYEQYF,TGTGCCAGCAGTTTTACTACAGGGTATCCCTACGAGCAGTACTTC
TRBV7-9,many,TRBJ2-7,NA,CASSLARSGQQYF,TGTGCCAGCAGCTTGGCTCGTTCGGGACAGCAGTACTTC
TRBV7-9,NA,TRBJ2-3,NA,CASSFRLPEDTQYF,TGTGCCAGCAGCTTCAGACTGCCGGAGGATACGCAGTATTTT
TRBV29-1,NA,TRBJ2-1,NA,CGALGLINQEFF,TGCGGAGCCCTGGGCCTCATAAATCAGGAGTTCTTC
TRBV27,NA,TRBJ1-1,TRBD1,CASSPQTGEEAFF,TGTGCCAGCAGTCCCCAAACAGGGGAGGAAGCTTTCTTT
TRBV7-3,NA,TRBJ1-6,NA,CASSLSRVNSPLHF,TGTGCCAGCAGCTTAAGCAGGGTTAATTCACCCCTCCACTTT
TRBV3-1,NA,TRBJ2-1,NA,CASSPERAPPEQFF,TGTGCCAGCAGCCCAGAGCGGGCCCCCCCGGAGCAGTTCTTC
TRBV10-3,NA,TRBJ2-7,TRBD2,CAVSFSGGAYEQYF,TGTGCCGTCAGTTTTAGCGGGGGGGCCTACGAGCAGTACTTC
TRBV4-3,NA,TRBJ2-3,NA,CASSQVMGNPTDTQYF,TGCGCCAGCAGCCAAGTCATGGGGAACCCCACAGATACGCAGTATTTT
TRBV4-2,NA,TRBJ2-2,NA,CASSQDGASTGELFF,TGTGCCAGCAGCCAAGACGGGGCGTCCACCGGGGAGCTGTTTTTT
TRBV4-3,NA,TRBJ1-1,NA,CASSQGEMVGDNTEAFF,TGCGCCAGCAGCCAAGGTGAAATGGTGGGGGATAACACTGAAGCTTTCTTT
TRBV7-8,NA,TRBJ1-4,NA,CASSLQLDEKLFF,TGTGCCAGCAGCTTGCAGCTAGATGAAAAACTGTTTTTT
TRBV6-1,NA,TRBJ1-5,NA,CASSEVSRQPQHF,TGTGCCAGCAGTGAAGTGTCCCGACAGCCCCAGCATTTT
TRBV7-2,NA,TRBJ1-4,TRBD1,CASSLETGENEKLFF,TGTGCCAGCAGCTTAGAAACAGGGGAAAATGAAAAACTGTTTTTT
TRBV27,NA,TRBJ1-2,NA,CASSLSGGWGYTF,TGTGCCAGCAGTTTAAGCGGGGGCTGGGGCTACACCTTC
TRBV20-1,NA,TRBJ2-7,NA,CSARGTTSYEQYF,TGCAGTGCTAGAGGGACTACCTCCTACGAGCAGTACTTC
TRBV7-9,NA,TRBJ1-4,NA,CASSLGGSGELFF,TGTGCCAGCAGCTTAGGGGGGTCGGGAGAACTGTTTTTT
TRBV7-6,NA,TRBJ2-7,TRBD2,CASSLVLAGGANEQYF,TGTGCCAGCAGCTTAGTCCTAGCGGGGGGGGCCAACGAGCAGTACTTC
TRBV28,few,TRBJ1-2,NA,CASSSTTAVYGYTF,TGTGCCAGCAGTTCTACAACTGCGGTCTATGGCTACACCTTC
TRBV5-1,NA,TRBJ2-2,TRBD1,CASSLLGQGARAGELFF,TGCGCCAGCAGCTTGCTCGGACAGGGGGCGCGAGCCGGGGAGCTGTTTTTT
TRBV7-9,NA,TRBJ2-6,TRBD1,CASSPQTGALSGANVLTF,TGTGCCAGCAGCCCCCAGACAGGGGCCCTCTCTGGGGCCAACGTCCTGACTTTC
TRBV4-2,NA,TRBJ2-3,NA,CASSQEIADTQYF,TGTGCCAGCAGCCAAGAGATAGCAGATACGCAGTATTTT
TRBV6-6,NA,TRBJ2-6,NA,CASSYGMSSGANVLTF,TGTGCCAGCAGTTACGGTATGAGCTCTGGGGCCAACGTCCTGACTTTC
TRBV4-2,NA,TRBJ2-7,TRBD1,CASSQERGGLYEQYF,TGTGCCAGCAGCCAAGAACGAGGGGGCCTCTACGAGCAGTACTTC
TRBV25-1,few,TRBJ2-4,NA,CALGARNIQYF,TGTGCTCTGGGGGCGAGAAACATTCAGTACTTC
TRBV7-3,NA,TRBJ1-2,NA,CASSLDSSSYGYTF,TGTGCCAGCAGCTTAGACAGCTCCTCTTATGGCTACACCTTC
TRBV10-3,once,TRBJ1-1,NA,CAISGYSGEGSTEAFF,TGTGCCATCAGCGGCTACTCTGGGGAGGGGAGCACTGAAGCTTTCTTT
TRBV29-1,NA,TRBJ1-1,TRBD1,CSVEGQGNTEAFF,TGCAGCGTTGAAGGACAGGGGAACACTGAAGCTTTCTTT
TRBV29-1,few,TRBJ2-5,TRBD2,CSVDREGSGAETQYF,TGCAGCGTTGATAGGGAGGGAAGTGGTGCGGAGACCCAGTACTTC
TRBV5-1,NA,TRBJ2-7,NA,CASSLGGGSPYYEQYF,TGCGCCAGCAGCTTGGGCGGGGGCAGTCCCTACTACGAGCAGTACTTC
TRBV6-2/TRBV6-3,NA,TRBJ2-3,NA,CASSYLLGDTQYF,TGTGCCAGCAGTTACCTACTAGGTGATACGCAGTATTTT
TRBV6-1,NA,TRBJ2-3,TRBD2,CASSEVMAGEDTQYF,TGTGCCAGCAGTGAAGTTATGGCGGGGGAGGATACGCAGTATTTT
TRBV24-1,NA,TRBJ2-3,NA,CATSDPRGLKGDTQYF,TGTGCCACCAGTGATCCCCGAGGGCTAAAGGGGGATACGCAGTATTTT
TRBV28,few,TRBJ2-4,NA,CASRLGLYSRQYF,TGTGCCAGCAGACTAGGACTCTACAGCCGTCAGTACTTC